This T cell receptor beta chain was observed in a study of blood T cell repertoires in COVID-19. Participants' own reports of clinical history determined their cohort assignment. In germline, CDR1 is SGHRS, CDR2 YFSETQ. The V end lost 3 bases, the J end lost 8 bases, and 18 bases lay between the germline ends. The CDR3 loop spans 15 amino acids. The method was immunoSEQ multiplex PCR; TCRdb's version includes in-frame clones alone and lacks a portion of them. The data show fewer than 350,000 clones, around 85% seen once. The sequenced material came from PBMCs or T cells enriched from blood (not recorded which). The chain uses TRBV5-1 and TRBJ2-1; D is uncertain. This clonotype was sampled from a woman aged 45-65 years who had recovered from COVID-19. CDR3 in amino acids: CASSSESPTYDEQFF. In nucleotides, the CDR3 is TGCGCCAGCAGCTCGGAGTCCCCTACGTACGATGAGCAGTTCTTC.